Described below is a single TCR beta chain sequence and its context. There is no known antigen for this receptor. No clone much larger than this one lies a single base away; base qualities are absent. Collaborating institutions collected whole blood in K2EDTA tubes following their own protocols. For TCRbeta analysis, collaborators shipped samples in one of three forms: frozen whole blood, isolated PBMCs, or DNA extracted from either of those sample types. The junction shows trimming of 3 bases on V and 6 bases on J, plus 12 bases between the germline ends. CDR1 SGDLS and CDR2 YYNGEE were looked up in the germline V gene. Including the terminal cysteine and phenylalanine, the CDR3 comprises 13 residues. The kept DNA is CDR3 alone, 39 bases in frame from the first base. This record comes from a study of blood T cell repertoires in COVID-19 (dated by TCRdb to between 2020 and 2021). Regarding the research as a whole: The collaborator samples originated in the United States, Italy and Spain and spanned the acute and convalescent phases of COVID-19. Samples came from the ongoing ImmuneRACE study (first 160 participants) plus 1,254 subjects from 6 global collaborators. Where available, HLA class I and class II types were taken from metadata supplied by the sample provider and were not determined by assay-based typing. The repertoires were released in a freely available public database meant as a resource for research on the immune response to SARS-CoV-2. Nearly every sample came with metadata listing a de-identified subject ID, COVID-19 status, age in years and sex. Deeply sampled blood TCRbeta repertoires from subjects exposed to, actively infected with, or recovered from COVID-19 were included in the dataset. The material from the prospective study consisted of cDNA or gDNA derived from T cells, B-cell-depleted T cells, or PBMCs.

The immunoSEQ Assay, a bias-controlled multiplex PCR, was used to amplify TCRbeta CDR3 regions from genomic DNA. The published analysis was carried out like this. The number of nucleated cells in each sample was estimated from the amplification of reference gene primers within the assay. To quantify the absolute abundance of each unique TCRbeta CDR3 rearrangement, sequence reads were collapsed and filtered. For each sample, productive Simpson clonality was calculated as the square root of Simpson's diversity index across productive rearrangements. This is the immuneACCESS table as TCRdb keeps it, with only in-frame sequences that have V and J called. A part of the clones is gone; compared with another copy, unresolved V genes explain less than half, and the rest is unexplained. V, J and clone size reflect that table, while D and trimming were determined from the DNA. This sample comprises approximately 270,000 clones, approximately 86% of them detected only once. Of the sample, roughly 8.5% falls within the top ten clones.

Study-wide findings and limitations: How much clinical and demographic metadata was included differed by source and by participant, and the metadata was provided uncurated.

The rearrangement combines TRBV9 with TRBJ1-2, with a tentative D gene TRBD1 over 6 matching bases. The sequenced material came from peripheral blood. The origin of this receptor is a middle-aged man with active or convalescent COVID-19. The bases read TGTGCCAGCAGCGGACAGGAAAACGATGGCTACACCTTC. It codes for CASSGQENDGYTF.